These T cell receptor beta chains were read from a single sample in a study of blood T cell repertoires in COVID-19. Assay: immunoSEQ multiplex PCR; the TCRdb copy retains only in-frame clones and omits some. The sample has about 230,000 clones; around four fifths are singletons. Material for sequencing was peripheral blood. Receptors were obtained from a woman in her sixties or seventies with active or convalescent COVID-19. CDR3s include the opening cysteine and the closing phenylalanine or tryptophan. Each record gives: CDR3 protein, CDR3 DNA, clone size, D gene, V gene, J gene. A D gene is named only where the DNA matches it firmly. Clone size is stated in some rows and not others, as once, few, many or a class when expanded.

CASSLGQIYGYTF	TGTGCCAGCAGCTTAGGACAGATCTATGGCTACACCTTC	-	-	TRBV7-9	TRBJ1-2
CAICRDYASEQFF	TGTGCCATCTGCCGGGACTACGCCTCAGAGCAGTTCTTC	-	TRBD2	TRBV6-6	TRBJ2-1
CASSQGAGVMAPLHF	TGCGCCAGCAGCCAAGGAGCAGGGGTCATGGCACCCCTCCACTTT	few	-	TRBV4-3	TRBJ1-6
CASSLALAGGTSYNEQFF	TGCGCCAGCAGCTTGGCTCTAGCGGGAGGTACCTCCTACAATGAGCAGTTCTTC	-	TRBD2	TRBV5-1	TRBJ2-1
CASSDGTGYGYTF	TGTGCCAGCAGCGATGGGACAGGCTATGGCTACACCTTC	few	TRBD1	TRBV7-3	TRBJ1-2
CATSPFGPRRYNEQFF	TGTGCCACCAGCCCCTTTGGGCCCCGCCGCTACAATGAGCAGTTCTTC	-	-	TRBV15	TRBJ2-1
CVRSFSFKRQGISGSTGELFF	TGTGTCAGAAGCTTTTCATTCAAAAGACAGGGGATTTCGGGAAGCACCGGGGAGCTGTTTTTT	-	-	TRBV7-5	TRBJ2-2
CASSPDRIYTGELFF	TGTGCCAGCTCACCGGACAGAATCTACACCGGGGAGCTGTTTTTT	-	-	TRBV18	TRBJ2-2
CASSPTGTSGRTDTQYF	TGTGCCAGCAGCCCAACTGGGACTAGCGGGCGCACAGATACGCAGTATTTT	few	TRBD2	TRBV7-9	TRBJ2-3
CASSQEYRDRGVDEQFF	TGTGCCAGCAGCCAAGAGTATAGGGACAGGGGGGTCGATGAGCAGTTCTTC	-	TRBD1	TRBV3-1/TRBV3-2	TRBJ2-1
CASSLSTDYGYTF	TGTGCCAGCAGTTTAAGTACAGACTATGGCTACACCTTC	-	-	TRBV12-3/TRBV12-4	TRBJ1-2
CASSLTGGNTEAFF	TGTGCCAGCAGCTTAACAGGGGGCAACACTGAAGCTTTCTTT	-	TRBD1	TRBV11-3	TRBJ1-1
CASSSGLVRHGYTF	TGTGCCAGTAGTTCAGGACTCGTTCGTCATGGCTACACCTTC	-	-	TRBV19	TRBJ1-2
CASSTSGRGLKGFF	TGTGCCAGCAGTACTAGCGGGAGGGGGCTAAAGGGATTCTTC	-	TRBD2	TRBV11-2	TRBJ2-1
CASSLARGGHSSYEQYF	TGTGCCAGCAGCTTAGCGAGGGGAGGCCATAGCTCCTACGAGCAGTACTTC	few	-	TRBV7-8	TRBJ2-7